This T cell receptor beta chain was retrieved from a study of blood T cells in healthy people across ages. This clonotype has a handful of counts. Using a J-beta primer mix together with a sample-barcoded 5' primer, a second PCR was run for roughly 7 to 11 cycles. TCRdb ran MiXCR on the 5' RACE reads and lists one entry per CDR3 protein. The sample has 790,000 or so distinct CDR3 sequences, 46% seen once. Germline CDR1 reads LNHNV; CDR2 reads YYDKDF (reference sequence). This CDR3 has 17 residues. The receptor comes from a man at least 80 years old in good health. Sequenced input: blood. The chain joins TRBV15 to TRBJ2-1; the match to TRBD1 covers 7 bases. Near its end, the DNA agrees better with TRBJ2-7, so the J call may be wrong. CDR3 sequence (DNA): TGTGCCACCAGCAGAGGGAGCGGACAGGAGATCTACAATGAGCAGTACTTC. Translating it yields CATSRGSGQEIYNEQYF.